This passage covers 18 T cell receptor beta chains from one sample sequenced in a study of regulatory T cells in long-lasting Graves disease. Relying on iRepertoire HTBI primers and Arm-PCR of CDR3 regions, the team built TCR beta libraries. TCRdb processed the multiplex PCR reads anew with MiXCR; each CDR3 protein has one entry. The sample contains more than 450,000 distinct CDR3 sequences, about 16% of which appear only once. Time point described: newly diagnosed GD, antithyroid drugs for less than 3 months. TCR sequences were obtained from RNA taken from PBMCs. Another study also made use of these data, one on T cells in Graves' hyperthyroidism and ophthalmopathy.

The material sequenced was peripheral blood mononuclear cells (PBMCs), taken at new diagnosis, from a patient treated with antithyroid drugs. The receptors were sampled from a man aged 35 to 55 with Graves disease.

Note on this clonotype: A much larger clone lies a single base off, so this may be a read error. The chain uses TRBV7-9 and TRBJ2-2; D is uncertain. The V and J ends lost 5 bases and 2 bases respectively, with 12 bases between them. This CDR3 has 15 amino acids. Looked up from germline, CDR1 is SEHNR and CDR2 is FQNEAQ (reference sequence). In DNA form, the CDR3 reads TGTGCCAGCAGCGCCTGGCAGCACAACACCGGGGAGCTGTTTTTT. Translating gives CASSAWQHNTGELFF.

The chain is built from TRBV11-3 and TRBJ1-1; D gene uncertain. The germline V gene has CDR1 SGHNT and CDR2 YENEEA. Trimming removed 5 bases from V and 8 bases from J, with 15 bases in between. This CDR3 spans 13 amino acids. The CDR3 sequence is CASSVPGTGEAFF. The CDR3 DNA is TGTGCCAGCAGCGTCCCGGGCACGGGAGAAGCTTTCTTT.

This clonotype was found many times. V is TRBV6-2 or TRBV6-3 and J is TRBJ2-1; 10 nucleotides align to TRBD2. This CDR3 is 16 amino acids long. J gave up 4 bases and V 3 bases, and 6 bases lay outside the gene matches. Germline V gene data show CDR1 as MNHEY and CDR2 as SVGEGT. CDR3: CASSYSGRSSYNEQFF. CDR3 nucleotides: TGTGCCAGCAGTTATAGCGGGAGGAGTTCGTACAATGAGCAGTTCTTC.

This clonotype showed up many times. The V and J genes are TRBV15 and TRBJ2-5; 10 nucleotides align to TRBD1. The CDR3 runs to 14 residues. The V gene end was trimmed by 5 bases and the J gene end by 4 bases; junction bases not matched to a gene: 4. CDR1 is LNHNV and CDR2 is YYDKDF in the germline V gene (reference sequence). CDR3 DNA sequence: TGTGCCACCAGCCCTCGGACAGGGGGAGAGACCCAGTACTTC. Translated: CATSPRTGGETQYF.

In this sample, this clonotype turned up many times. This chain connects TRBV6-5 to TRBJ2-5; no definite D call. The CDR3 length is 17 residues. Germline CDR1 is MNHEY and CDR2 is SVGAGI. The V and J ends lost 0 bases and 3 bases respectively, with 17 bases between them. CDR3 sequence reads: CASSYSGTRRTEETQYF. DNA for the CDR3: TGTGCCAGCAGTTACTCTGGAACTCGAAGAACTGAAGAGACCCAGTACTTC.

This clonotype was seen ten or more times. V is TRBV28 and J is TRBJ1-2; unclear D gene. CDR1 is MDHEN and CDR2 is SYDVKM in the germline V gene. The V gene lost 4 bases and the J gene lost 7 bases, with 10 bases spanning the gap. This CDR3 has 12 amino acids. In nucleotides, the CDR3 is TGTGCCAGCAGTTCAGGTCAGAGTGGCTACACCTTC. Translated, it gives CASSSGQSGYTF.

This clonotype occurred many times. A read error may account for a junction end that differs from germline. The chain has TRBV5-1 and TRBJ1-4; TRBD1 is a possible D gene (5 bases). CDR3 size: 15 residues. CDR1 is SGHRS and CDR2 is YFSETQ in the germline V gene. DNA of the CDR3: TGTGCCAGCAGCTTGAAGACAGACAGTAATGAAAAACTGTTTTTT. Protein: CASSLKTDSNEKLFF.

Turning to this clonotype: A much larger clonotype is one base distant, so this may be a read error. This chain joins TRBV6-1 and TRBJ2-3; 9 bases match TRBD2. The junction had 3 bases not matched to a gene; V was cut back by 6 bases and J by 5 bases. The CDR3 loop spans 13 amino acids. Germline lookup yields CDR1 MNHNS and CDR2 SASEGT. DNA for the CDR3: TGTGCCAGCAGCATAGCGGGAGTAGATACGCAGTATTTT. This codes for CASSIAGVDTQYF.

This clonotype appeared a few times. V gene TRBV7-8 combines with J gene TRBJ2-1; TRBD2 matches at 12 bases. V was pared by 5 bases and J by 9 bases, with 14 bases of the junction left unmatched. Germline CDR1 and CDR2: SGHVS and FQNEAQ. The CDR3 is 17 amino acids. The CDR3 loop reads CASSQIGGASGRVEQFF. Here the CDR3 DNA reads TGTGCCAGCAGCCAAATAGGGGGGGCTAGCGGGAGGGTTGAGCAGTTCTTC.

This clonotype was seen a few times. The chain couples TRBV20-1 to TRBJ1-3; tentatively, D is TRBD1 (6 bases). Germline values: CDR1 DFQATT, CDR2 SNEGSKA (reference sequence). The CDR3 is made up of 15 amino acids. Between the trimmed V and J ends, which lost 0 bases and 8 bases, there was a span of 17 bases. The CDR3 nucleotides read TGCAGTGCTAGAGACGGGGGGCACCCTGATGACACCATATATTTT. It translates to CSARDGGHPDDTIYF.

At least ten counts were recorded for this clonotype. The chain uses TRBV12-3 or TRBV12-4 and TRBJ2-7; a possible D gene is TRBD2 (5 bases). The germline V and J ends were trimmed by 4 bases and 4 bases, with 14 bases remaining between them. The CDR3 length is 14 residues. The chain's CDR3 is CASSSGRMDYEQYF. The CDR3 DNA reads TGTGCCAGCAGTTCGGGGAGAATGGATTACGAGCAGTACTTC.

This clonotype appeared many times. This rearrangement joins TRBV28 to TRBJ2-7; TRBD1 matches at 12 bases. Losses at the gene ends were 6 bases for V and 6 bases for J; bases not matched to a gene: 6. Germline CDR1 and CDR2: MDHEN and SYDVKM. CDR3 length: 14 amino acids. The CDR3 DNA sequence: TGTGCCAGCAGCAAACCGGGACAGGGGGCCGAGCAGTACTTC. It codes for CASSKPGQGAEQYF.

This clonotype was found many times. The chain uses TRBV20-1 and TRBJ2-1; perhaps TRBD2 as D (5 bases). The germline gives CDR1 DFQATT, CDR2 SNEGSKA (reference sequence). The CDR3 covers 15 residues. V was trimmed by 3 bases and J by 0 bases, leaving 12 bases between them. CDR3 sequence: CSASPAASSYNEQFF. The CDR3 DNA reads TGCAGTGCTAGCCCAGCGGCGAGCTCCTACAATGAGCAGTTCTTC.

Many counts were recorded for this clonotype. The V and J genes are TRBV11-2 and TRBJ2-7, with no clear D. This CDR3 comprises 15 residues. Germline-derived CDR1 and CDR2 are SGHAT and FQNNGV. V lost 1 base, J lost 0 bases, and 10 bases lay in between. The CDR3 DNA follows: TGTGCCAGCAGCTTAGCACCTTATAACTCCTACGAGCAGTACTTC. It translates to CASSLAPYNSYEQYF.

This clonotype was recorded at least ten times. The V call is TRBV27, the J call TRBJ2-2, with D perhaps matching TRBD2 (6 bases). Between the trimmed V and J ends, which lost 2 bases and 2 bases, there was a span of 12 bases. The CDR3 has 16 residues. Germline V gene sequence: CDR1 MNHEY, CDR2 SMNVEV (reference sequence). The CDR3 region is CASSLGSGLNTGELFF. DNA of the CDR3: TGTGCCAGCAGTTTAGGTAGCGGACTCAACACCGGGGAGCTGTTTTTT.

This clonotype was observed many times. This rearrangement joins TRBV20-1 to TRBJ2-5; 13 bases match TRBD2. V gave up 4 bases and J gave up 5 bases; unmatched junction bases: 4. This CDR3 region has 14 residues. CDR1 DFQATT and CDR2 SNEGSKA come from the germline V gene (reference sequence). The CDR3 sequence: CSATTSGRTETQYF. The DNA of the CDR3 is TGCAGTGCTACGACTAGCGGGAGGACGGAGACCCAGTACTTC.

This clonotype occurred a few times. The chain recombines TRBV6-2 or TRBV6-3 with TRBJ2-7; possible D gene TRBD1, 6 bases. V lost 6 bases to trimming and J lost 2 bases, with 11 bases between them. From germline, CDR1 is MNHEY and CDR2 SVGEGT. The CDR3 has 13 amino acids. CDR3 nucleotides: TGTGCCAGCAGCCTGTACAGGGCCTACGAGCAGTACTTC. Amino acids: CASSLYRAYEQYF.

This clonotype has a count of ten or more. The chain uses TRBV20-1 and TRBJ2-7, with 9 bases that match TRBD1. The germline V gene has CDR1 DFQATT and CDR2 SNEGSKA (reference sequence). The V gene end was trimmed by 6 bases and the J gene end by 2 bases; junction bases not matched to a gene: 8. The CDR3 loop spans 14 amino acids. The CDR3 spells CSAVSGQGTYEQYF. CDR3 nucleotides: TGCAGTGCCGTCTCGGGACAGGGAACCTACGAGCAGTACTTC.